The 4 T cell receptor beta chains listed next were all sequenced from one sample in a study of cytomegalovirus exposure and HLA in healthy donors. Clones were read by immunoSEQ multiplex PCR, and TCRdb kept only the in-frame ones, dropping some. The sample has roughly 60,000 clones; around 94% are singletons. The sample was PBMCs. The receptors stem from a man younger than 30 in good health and CMV-seronegative.

V is TRBV7-2 and J is TRBJ1-2; tentatively, D is TRBD1 (6 bases). Per germline, CDR1 SGHTA and CDR2 FQGNSA. This CDR3 comprises 13 residues. The V gene lost 1 base and the J gene lost 7 bases, with 10 bases spanning the gap. The CDR3 loop reads CASSLEAGVGYTF. As DNA, the CDR3 is TGTGCCAGCAGCTTAGAGGCAGGGGTTGGCTACACCTTC.

This clone has a single count. V is TRBV19 and J is TRBJ1-2; 8 nucleotides agree with TRBD1. Germline trimming cut 4 bases from V and 7 bases from J; bases unmatched to any gene: 2. The CDR3 runs 12 residues. Germline CDR1 LNHDA, CDR2 SQIVND (reference sequence). The CDR3 DNA sequence: TGTGCCAGTAGTAGCGACAGGGGTGGCTACACCTTC. Amino acids: CASSSDRGGYTF.

The genes are TRBV11-2 and TRBJ1-1; no definite D call. V was trimmed by 3 bases and J by 3 bases, leaving 17 bases between them. Per the germline V gene, CDR1 is SGHAT and CDR2 is FQNNGV. The CDR3 is 16 amino acids. Written as DNA, the CDR3 is TGTGCCAGCAGCTTTTGGACTACAGCCTACGACACTGAAGCTTTCTTT. Protein sequence: CASSFWTTAYDTEAFF. The full variable domain, completed using reference TRBV11-2 and TRBJ1-1, is EAGVAQSPRYKIIEKRQSVAFWCNPISGHATLYWYQQILGQGPKLLIQFQNNGVVDDSQLPKDRFSAERLKGVDSTLKIQPAKLEDSAVYLCASSFWTTAYDTEAFFGQGTRLTVV.

The V call is TRBV27, the J call TRBJ2-3; 9 nucleotides match TRBD1. Trimming removed 2 bases from V and 2 bases from J; junction bases left unmatched: 11. CDR1 and CDR2 (germline): MNHEY, SMNVEV (reference sequence). The CDR3 runs 18 residues. CDR3 in DNA: TGTGCCAGCAGTTTAGACGTTCCTGGGACAGGGATCACAGATACGCAGTATTTT. This encodes CASSLDVPGTGITDTQYF.